The present TCR beta chain was sequenced within a study of beta chain features in type 1 diabetes. Looked up from germline, CDR1 is SQVTM and CDR2 is ANQGSEA. The V end was cut by 7 bases, the J end by 8 bases, with 17 bases between. The CDR3 has 12 amino acids. The authors reverse transcribed all of the isolated RNA, so sequencing captured expressed TCRB transcripts. The assay was immunoSEQ multiplex PCR, and TCRdb's table has in-frame clones only and misses some. The sample yields 430,000 or so clones, approximately 10% seen once. The receptor comes from a woman between 18 and 29 years old in good health. Sample: naive CD4+ T cells from blood. The genes are TRBV29-1 and TRBJ1-2, with a possible D match to TRBD1 (5 bases). Written as DNA, the CDR3 is TGCAGCGCAACGTGGGGCGCCGGGGGCTACACCTTC. This encodes CSATWGAGGYTF.